The clone carrying this T cell receptor beta chain was seen many times. From RNA, the CDR3 regions of TCR beta chains were amplified and sequenced. HTBI primers served in a first-round RT-PCR, which a second-round multiplex PCR followed. From the multiplex PCR reads, TCRdb called clonotypes with MiXCR, one entry per CDR3 protein. The data hold under 350,000 distinct CDR3 sequences, with around a sixth observed a single time. The source of the sample is a study of Graves' ophthalmopathy and Graves' hyperthyroidism. Input material: peripheral blood. The sequence derives from an adult man with Graves' ophthalmopathy.

The CDR3 region has the DNA TGTGCCTGGAGTGGATCAGTCTACGAGCAGTACTTC. As protein: CAWSGSVYEQYF. This chain connects TRBV30 to TRBJ2-7, with no clear D. The V gene lost 1 base and the J gene lost 3 bases, with 7 bases spanning the gap. This CDR3 is built from 12 residues. Germline assignment: CDR1 GTSNPN and CDR2 SVGIG (reference sequence).